This T cell receptor beta chain was obtained from a study of T cells in Graves' hyperthyroidism and ophthalmopathy. Amplification targeted TCR beta CDR3 regions from RNA transcripts. HTBI primers were used for first-round RT-PCR of the TCR CDR3. TCRdb fed the multiplex PCR reads into MiXCR, producing one record per CDR3 protein. The sample lists a few hundred thousand distinct CDR3 sequences, about 43% seen once, with roughly 8.2% in the top ten. It was considered stable Graves' hyperthyroidism when ophthalmopathy did not progress within 18 months. The table lists this clonotype with a few counts. The antigen is not known. Study results and limitations: With a median lead of roughly 6.8 months before onset, the model predicted ophthalmopathy. The authors' 13 V-J model separated ophthalmopathy from stable hyperthyroidism. Most thyroid-expanded clonotypes above 0.001 were also found in blood.

The sequenced material came from peripheral blood or thyroid tissue (not recorded which). This TCR derives from a woman aged 18 to 35 with Graves' hyperthyroidism.

This chain's CDR3 is CSVEGGRGVEKLFF. For the CDR3, the DNA is TGCAGCGTTGAAGGAGGGCGGGGGGTCGAAAAACTGTTTTTT. This sequence joins TRBV29-1 and TRBJ1-4; tentatively, D is TRBD1 (5 bases). Germline V CDR1 and CDR2: SQVTM, ANQGSEA. The CDR3 sequence is 14 residues long. V was pared by 1 base and J by 8 bases, with 14 bases between.